The present TCR beta chain was sequenced within a study of T cell changes during pregnancy in multiple sclerosis. Generated by immunoSEQ multiplex PCR, the TCRdb table keeps only in-frame clones and is missing some. Of tens of thousands of clones in the sample, 92% were seen once. The sequenced sample was CD4+ T cells from peripheral blood mononuclear cells, obtained after pregnancy. The TCR comes from a female donor with multiple sclerosis, enrolled in a pregnancy study.

CDR3 sequence reads: CASSIQWATHHINYGYTF. The CDR3 coding sequence is TGTGCCAGTAGTATTCAGTGGGCAACACACCATATAAACTATGGCTACACCTTC. This sequence joins TRBV19 and TRBJ1-2; D uncertain. Germline V gene sequence: CDR1 LNHDA, CDR2 SQIVND (reference sequence). The CDR3 totals 18 residues. Between the trimmed V and J ends, which lost 3 bases and 2 bases, there was a span of 22 bases.